This T cell receptor (beta chain) was obtained from a study of cytotoxic CD8 clonotypes in ibrutinib-treated CLL. Study in general: Response samples were drawn at a median of approximately 11 months of treatment, range 6 to 36.

This clone showed up just a few times. Its antigen is as yet unknown. Data came from immunoSEQ multiplex PCR; TCRdb stores just in-frame clones and leaves some out. The sample shows 50,000 to 65,000 clones, roughly 71% of them seen only once. General study results and limits: Stable or contracted on treatment, public clonotypes were also uncommon. A rise in clonality was seen at ibrutinib response, and a fall back toward baseline was seen at progression.

From germline, CDR1 is SSHAT and CDR2 FNYEAQ (reference sequence). V was trimmed by 5 bases and J by 2 bases, leaving 15 bases between them. The CDR3 runs 16 residues. This clonotype was obtained from a human donor with chronic lymphocytic leukemia. The material was PBMCs, obtained after 12 months of ibrutinib treatment. The chain carries TRBV7-7 and TRBJ2-2; D is possibly TRBD2 (7 bases). CDR3 amino acids: CASSPGAGVNTGELFF. Written as DNA, the CDR3 is TGTGCCAGCAGCCCAGGGGCGGGAGTCAACACCGGGGAGCTGTTTTTT.